These T cell receptor beta chains were read from a single sample in a study of Ad26.COV2.S vaccination and SARS-CoV-2 variants. Profiling relied on immunoSEQ multiplex PCR, and the TCRdb table lists in-frame clones only, not all of them. The sample has around 300,000 clones, around nine tenths seen once. The specimen was peripheral blood, collected in a trial of Ad26.COV2.S vaccine versus placebo. These receptors were obtained from a person aged 18-60 years who received the Ad26.COV2.S COVID-19 vaccine or a placebo. Each CDR3 is given with its conserved first and last residue. The D gene is left open where the match is weak. Clone size appears in some rows only: once, few, many, or a class for an expanded clone.

>TRBJ1-1|TRBV29-1|-|-
TGCAGCGCCAACCCCAGTTGGGGGACTGAAGCTTTCTTT
CSANPSWGTEAFF
>TRBJ2-7|TRBV5-1|-|TRBD2
TGCGCCAGCAGCTTTACCAGCGGGGGGCCCCACGAGCAGTACTTC
CASSFTSGGPHEQYF
>TRBJ2-1|TRBV10-3|-|-
TGTGCCATCAGTGATGATCTGGGCCATGAGCAGTTCTTC
CAISDDLGHEQFF
>TRBJ2-3|TRBV5-5|-|-
TGTGCCAGCAGCTTGTACCGGGAGAGGACAGATACGCAGTATTTT
CASSLYRERTDTQYF
>TRBJ2-1|TRBV5-6|once|-
TGTGCCAGCAGCTTATATTCGGGACCCTCGGGCAATGAGCAGTTCTTC
CASSLYSGPSGNEQFF
>TRBJ2-5|TRBV6-1|-|-
TGTGCCAGCAGTGAAGGTAGCGGCCTCTATCAAGAGACCCAGTACTTC
CASSEGSGLYQETQYF
>TRBJ2-1|TRBV7-9|-|-
TGTGCCAGCAGCCGGAAGGACTCCTACAATGAGCAGTTCTTC
CASSRKDSYNEQFF
>TRBJ2-1|TRBV5-1|once|TRBD2
TGCGCCAGCAGCTTGATCGGTTCGCCCGGGACTAGCGTCCATGAGCAGTTCTTC
CASSLIGSPGTSVHEQFF
>TRBJ2-1|TRBV24-1|-|TRBD1
TGTGCCACCAGTGACCCGGGACAGGGTAATGAGCAGTTCTTC
CATSDPGQGNEQFF
>TRBJ1-3|TRBV6-1|-|-
TGTGCCAGCAGTGAAGCCCGGCCTGGGATGGCCCGCTCTGGAAACACCATATATTTT
CASSEARPGMARSGNTIYF
>TRBJ1-2|TRBV6-5|-|TRBD1
TGTGCCAGCAGTAACTACAGGGGTAACTATGGCTACACCTTC
CASSNYRGNYGYTF
>TRBJ2-3|TRBV6-5|-|TRBD2
TGTGCCAGCAGCCGCCTCGGGGGGAGCACAGATACGCAGTATTTT
CASSRLGGSTDTQYF
>TRBJ2-7|TRBV11-3|-|-
TGTGCCAGTTTAAGGGGTGCGCAGTACTTC
CASLRGAQYF
>TRBJ2-5|TRBV6-2/TRBV6-3|-|-
TGTGCCAGCAGCACAGCGCAAGAGACCCAGTACTTC
CASSTAQETQYF
>TRBJ1-1|TRBV4-1|-|-
TGCGCCAGCAGCCAAGGTCGTGGTCAGAAGGGTGAAGCTTTCTTT
CASSQGRGQKGEAFF
>TRBJ2-3|TRBV9|-|-
TGTGCCAGCAGCACCGGACCCGGGGATACGCAGTATTTT
CASSTGPGDTQYF
>TRBJ1-6|TRBV7-2|-|-
TGTGCCAGCAGCTTAGCCACAGCAGAGAGTACACCCCTCCACTTT
CASSLATAESTPLHF
>TRBJ1-3|TRBV4-2|-|-
TGTGCCAGCAGCCAAGGGGTGGGCTTTTCTGGAAACACCATATATTTT
CASSQGVGFSGNTIYF
>TRBJ1-2|TRBV2|-|-
TGTGCCAGCAGTGAATCTCGGGCCGGTCTACCCTATGGCTACACCTTC
CASSESRAGLPYGYTF
>TRBJ2-1|TRBV7-9|-|TRBD2
TGTGCCAGCAGCCCCCCCGTAGGGCCCGGGGGGAGTAATGAGCAGTTCTTC
CASSPPVGPGGSNEQFF
>TRBJ1-2|TRBV6-6|-|-
TGTGCCAGCAGTTACTCGGAAAACTATGGCTACACCTTC
CASSYSENYGYTF
>TRBJ2-1|TRBV20-1|-|TRBD2
TGCAGTGCTAGTAGCGCCAGCGGGGACTACAATGAGCAGTTCTTC
CSASSASGDYNEQFF
>TRBJ1-2|TRBV13|-|-
TGTGCCAGCAGCCGAGGGACTGATTATGGCTACACCTTC
CASSRGTDYGYTF
>TRBJ1-1|TRBV5-5|-|TRBD1
TGTGCCAGCAGCTTGGGACAGGGAATGAACACTGAAGCTTTCTTT
CASSLGQGMNTEAFF
>TRBJ1-2|TRBV9|-|-
TGTGCCAGCAGCGGGAGTCATCTTTATGGCTACACCTTC
CASSGSHLYGYTF